This passage covers 8 T cell receptor beta chains from one sample sequenced in a study of blood T cell repertoires in COVID-19 (dated by TCRdb to the early 2020s). Library prep was done by the immunoSEQ multiplex PCR assay. Not all clones reach the TCRdb copy of this immuneACCESS table, which keeps in-frame sequences only. Checked studies attribute under half of the gap to unresolved V genes and leave the rest unexplained. The sample records about 200,000 clones, about 84% of which are singletons. Approximately 8% of the sample goes to the ten largest clones. The sample consisted of peripheral blood. The receptors originated from a woman of 80 years or more with acute or convalescent COVID-19.

The V and J genes are TRBV5-1 and TRBJ1-1; weak D call: TRBD1 (6 bases). The length of the CDR3 is 15 residues. Germline V gene data show CDR1 as SGHRS and CDR2 as YFSETQ. Trimming took off 0 bases at V and 6 bases at J, with 15 bases between the two ends. For the CDR3, the DNA is TGCGCCAGCAGCTTGGGGGACCAGGGGCGAGCTGAAGCTTTCTTT. It is translated as CASSLGDQGRAEAFF.

The rearrangement uses TRBV6-6 and TRBJ1-2; D unresolved. The CDR3 loop spans 15 amino acids. Germline V gene lookup returns CDR1 MNHNY and CDR2 SVGAGI (reference sequence). V was shortened by 2 bases and J by 4 bases, with 14 bases between the two germline ends. This CDR3 reads CASSYPEGGSYGYTF. CDR3 bases: TGTGCCAGCAGTTACCCAGAAGGAGGGTCCTATGGCTACACCTTC.

The chain recombines TRBV27 with TRBJ1-1, with 8 bases aligning to TRBD1. V dropped 6 bases and J dropped 6; count of bases not matched to a gene: 9. The CDR3 is made up of 14 amino acids. The germline V gene encodes CDR1 MNHEY and CDR2 SMNVEV (reference sequence). CDR3 sequence (DNA): TGTGCCAGCAGCCCGCAGGGGGCGCTTTCTGAAGCTTTCTTT. It codes for CASSPQGALSEAFF.

The chain is built from TRBV10-3 and TRBJ2-5, with D perhaps TRBD1 (6 bases). Germline V gives CDR1 ENHRY, CDR2 SYGVKD. V gave up 4 bases and J gave up 5 bases, with 14 bases separating them. The CDR3 sequence is 14 residues long. CDR3 amino acids: CAISGSGGGETQYF. The CDR3 DNA sequence: TGTGCCATCAGTGGTAGTGGGGGCGGGGAGACCCAGTACTTC.

The J gene is TRBJ2-3, the V gene TRBV18, with TRBD1 identical over 7 bases. V lost 4 bases, J lost 0 bases, and 4 bases stayed unmatched. CDR3 length: 15 amino acids. Per germline, CDR1 KGHSH and CDR2 LQKENI. The CDR3 DNA sequence: TGTGCCAGCTCACTGGGACAGACTAGCACAGATACGCAGTATTTT. It encodes CASSLGQTSTDTQYF.

The V gene is TRBV5-4, the J gene TRBJ2-5; 7 nucleotides agree with TRBD1. Trimming cost V 5 bases and J 2 bases; bases outside gene matches: 6. Looked up from germline, CDR1 is SGHNT and CDR2 is YYREEE (reference sequence). The CDR3 is 14 amino acids. The CDR3 protein is CASSLQGPQETQYF. The CDR3 DNA follows: TGTGCCAGCAGTCTACAGGGGCCGCAAGAGACCCAGTACTTC.

In its sample, this clone was seen once. This chain uses TRBV19 with TRBJ2-6, with a weak D call TRBD1 (6 bases). CDR1 LNHDA and CDR2 SQIVND come from the germline V gene (reference sequence). The CDR3 has 15 amino acids. V gave up 7 bases and J gave up 2 bases, with 12 bases separating them. CDR3 amino acids: CASIKQGAGANVLTF. For the CDR3, the DNA is TGTGCCAGTATCAAACAGGGAGCTGGGGCCAACGTCCTGACTTTC.

This sequence joins TRBV3-1 (or the pseudogene TRBV3-2) and TRBJ1-1; TRBD1 matches 8 bases. Germline V gene data show CDR1 as LGHDT and CDR2 as YNNKEL (reference sequence). The CDR3 contains 15 residues. The ends lost 1 base at V and 5 bases at J; junction bases unmatched: 6. The CDR3: CASSQGGRGLTEAFF. The CDR3, as DNA: TGTGCCAGCAGCCAAGGGGGCAGGGGGCTTACTGAAGCTTTCTTT.